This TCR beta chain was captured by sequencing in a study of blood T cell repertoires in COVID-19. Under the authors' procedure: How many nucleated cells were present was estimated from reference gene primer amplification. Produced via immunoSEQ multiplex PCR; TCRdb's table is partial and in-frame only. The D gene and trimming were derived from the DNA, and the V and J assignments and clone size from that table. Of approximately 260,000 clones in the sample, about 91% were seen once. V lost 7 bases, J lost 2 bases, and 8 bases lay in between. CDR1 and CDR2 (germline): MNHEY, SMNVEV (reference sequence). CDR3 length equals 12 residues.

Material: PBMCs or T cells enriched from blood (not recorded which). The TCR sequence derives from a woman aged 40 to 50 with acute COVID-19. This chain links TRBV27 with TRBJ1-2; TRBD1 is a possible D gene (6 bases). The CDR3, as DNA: TGTGCCAGCACAACAGGGAACTATGGCTACACCTTC. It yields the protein CASTTGNYGYTF.